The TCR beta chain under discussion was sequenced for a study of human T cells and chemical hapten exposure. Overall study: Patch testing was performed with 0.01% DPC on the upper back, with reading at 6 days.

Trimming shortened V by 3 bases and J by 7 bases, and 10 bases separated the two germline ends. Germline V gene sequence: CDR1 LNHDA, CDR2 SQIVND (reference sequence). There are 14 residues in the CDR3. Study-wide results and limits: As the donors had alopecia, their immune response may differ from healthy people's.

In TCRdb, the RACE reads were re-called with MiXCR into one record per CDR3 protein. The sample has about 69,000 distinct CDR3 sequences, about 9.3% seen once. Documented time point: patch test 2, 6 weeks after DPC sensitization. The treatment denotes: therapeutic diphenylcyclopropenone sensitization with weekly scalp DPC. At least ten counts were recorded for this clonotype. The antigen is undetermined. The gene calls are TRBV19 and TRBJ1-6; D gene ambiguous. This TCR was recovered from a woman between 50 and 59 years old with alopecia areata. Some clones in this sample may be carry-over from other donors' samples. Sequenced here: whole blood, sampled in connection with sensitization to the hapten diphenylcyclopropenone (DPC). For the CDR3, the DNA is TGTGCCAGTAGTATCCTGACAACCAATTCACCCCTCCACTTT. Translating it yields CASSILTTNSPLHF. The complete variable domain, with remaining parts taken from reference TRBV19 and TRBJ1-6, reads DGGITQSPKYLFRKEGQNVTLSCEQNLNHDAMYWYRQDPGQGLRLIYYSQIVNDFQKGDIAEGYSVSREKKESFPLTVTSAQKNPTAFYLCASSILTTNSPLHFGNGTRLTVT.